Detailed here is one T cell receptor beta chain. It has no known antigen specificity. It has no much larger one-base neighbor in the sample; base qualities were not kept. This was a case-control study nested in a cohort of healthcare workers in London, UK, who had nasopharyngeal swab PCR tests and blood samples taken every week. Between 23 and 31 March 2020, the week of the UK lockdown, healthcare workers were enrolled and then followed up weekly for as long as 16 weeks. Library prep was done by 5' RACE. Instrument used: NextSeq 500. To correct for sequencing error and PCR bias, the TCR library protocol tagged individual cDNA molecules with unique molecular identifiers. TCR alpha and beta chains were both sequenced, and the abundances of alpha and beta sequences in each sample were closely correlated with each other. The authors' pipeline ran thus. Decombinator V4 was used to perform V gene, J gene and CDR3 annotation of TCR sequences. Expanded TCRs were defined as changing significantly between any two time points under a Poisson model with p below 0.0001. TCR abundances were normalised to the total number of TCRs sequenced per sample and expressed as counts per million. A search of VDJdb, accessed on 1 November 2021, was run for TCRs annotated to CMV, EBV and SARS-CoV-2, with TCRs annotated for multiple antigens excluded. The public reads were run again by TCRdb, first through fastp at Q25 and then through MiXCR, and only productive beta chains were kept. Rows merge per CDR3 protein into single entries with the most common DNA and genes. The authors' filters were not applied to this entry. This sample comprises approximately 34,000 distinct CDR3 sequences, 7.9% of them detected only once. The ten most abundant clones make up around an eighth of the sample.

This sample is part of a study of early T cells in non-severe SARS-CoV-2 infection (TCRdb year 2021). A note on the overall study: TCR sequencing used bulk RNA from unsorted whole blood, so alpha and beta chains could not be paired. Points the paper makes about the study in general: VDJdb matching was skewed toward anti-spike CD8 responses and likely underestimated virus-specific expansions, missing private and CD4 specificities.

The specimen was whole blood, collected at baseline. The receptor comes from an adult who was a healthcare worker with PCR-confirmed SARS-CoV-2 infection or an uninfected control (not recorded which).

The CDR3 loop reads CASSLGQGAYGYTF. The sequence in DNA is TGTGCCAGCAGCCTGGGACAGGGGGCCTATGGCTACACCTTC. The chain was built from TRBV5-6 and TRBJ1-2, with TRBD1 identical over 12 junction bases. From cysteine to phenylalanine, the CDR3 is 14 amino acids long. Just CDR3 DNA is preserved here, 42 bases in frame from base 1. Based on the germline V gene, the CDR1 and CDR2 sequences are SGHDT and YYEEEE. After removal of 4 bases from V and 4 bases from J, the junction retains 2 bases not matched to a gene.